These 16 T cell receptor beta chains came from one sample sequenced in a study of shared T cell receptors in the human thymus (dated by TCRdb to the early 2020s). Library method: the immunoSEQ multiplex PCR assay. The immuneACCESS repertoire file appears here via TCRdb, limited to in-frame rearrangements. These files lack a portion of the clones; in checked studies, under half of the deficit traces to unresolved V genes, and the cause of the others is not known. The sample table shows about 660,000 clones, and about 87% are seen once. The biggest ten clones account for under 0.01% of the sample. This sample also appeared in a second study, on human thymus T cells.

Specimen: thymocytes. Receptors originate from a boy in the first two years of life with a congenital heart defect. Donor details come from another sample of the same person, matched by shared clones.

The gene calls are TRBV11-2 and TRBJ2-7, with D possibly matching TRBD2 (6 bases). The CDR3 is made up of 13 amino acids. Germline V CDR1 and CDR2: SGHAT, FQNNGV. Trimming took 4 bases from V and 7 from J, leaving 14 bases between them. The CDR3: CASSCLAGGEQYF. As DNA, the CDR3 is TGTGCCAGCAGCTGTCTGGCTGGGGGGGAGCAGTACTTC.

V gene TRBV4-1 combines with J gene TRBJ2-1, with D perhaps TRBD2 (7 bases). Germline loops: CDR1 MGHRA, CDR2 YSYEKL. V shed 3 bases and J shed 4 bases, with 16 bases lying between them. This CDR3 contains 16 residues. Here the CDR3 reads CASSHPGRGLYNEQFF. In nucleotides, the CDR3 is TGCGCCAGCAGCCACCCGGGGCGGGGGCTTTACAATGAGCAGTTCTTC.

V usage is TRBV29-1 and J usage is TRBJ1-4; no clear D gene. V was pared by 1 base and J by 4 bases, with 10 bases between. This CDR3 is built from 14 residues. Germline CDR1 is SQVTM and CDR2 is ANQGSEA. The CDR3, as DNA: TGCAGCGTTGAAGTGGCAGGACTTAATGAAAAACTGTTTTTT. It specifies CSVEVAGLNEKLFF.

This chain uses TRBV28 with TRBJ2-5; 8 nucleotides align to TRBD1. Germline CDR1 MDHEN, CDR2 SYDVKM. This CDR3 comprises 19 residues. Germline trimming cut 2 bases from V and 0 bases from J; bases unmatched to any gene: 14. The CDR3: CASSLNSGRTGMYQETQYF. The CDR3 region has the DNA TGTGCCAGCAGTTTAAATTCGGGTAGGACAGGGATGTACCAAGAGACCCAGTACTTC.

The chain recombines TRBV28 with TRBJ2-3; 12 bases align to TRBD2. Germline loops: CDR1 MDHEN, CDR2 SYDVKM. CDR3 length equals 17 residues. V trimming: 5 bases; J trimming: 1 base; junction bases outside the gene matches: 7. The CDR3 DNA is TGTGCCAGCAGTGCAAATCGACTAGCGGGGGGCACAGATACGCAGTATTTT. It encodes CASSANRLAGGTDTQYF.

This clone was seen a handful of times. The genes are TRBV20-1 and TRBJ2-1, with 7 bases lining up with TRBD2. Trimming removed 7 bases from V and 8 bases from J; junction bases left unmatched: 2. There are 10 residues in the CDR3. The germline CDR1 and CDR2 sequences are DFQATT and SNEGSKA (reference sequence). Here the CDR3 reads CSGLADEQFF. CDR3 nucleotide sequence: TGCAGTGGCCTAGCGGATGAGCAGTTCTTC.

The V gene is TRBV28, the J gene TRBJ1-4, with a weak D call TRBD1 (6 bases). CDR3 length: 19 residues. V dropped 4 bases and J dropped 0 bases, with 21 bases sitting between them. CDR1 is MDHEN, CDR2 SYDVKM, per germline. CDR3 sequence (DNA): TGTGCCAGCAGTTCTGGCACAGGGATAGGGCTCGCAACTAATGAAAAACTGTTTTTT. This gives the protein CASSSGTGIGLATNEKLFF.

This clone has more than one count but fewer than ten. This chain uses TRBV18 with TRBJ2-7, with D unclear. Germline CDR1 is KGHSH and CDR2 is LQKENI. The CDR3 runs to 14 residues. Deletions cut 5 bases from V and 2 bases from J, with 13 bases between. In nucleotides, the CDR3 is TGTGCCAGCTCAGAGTTCGCTCTTCCCTACGAGCAGTACTTC. As protein: CASSEFALPYEQYF. The complete variable domain, with remaining parts taken from reference TRBV18 and TRBJ2-7, reads NAGVMQNPRHLVRRRGQEARLRCSPMKGHSHVYWYRQLPEEGLKFMVYLQKENIIDESGMPKERFSAEFPKEGPSILRIQQVVRGDSAAYFCASSEFALPYEQYFGPGTRLTVT.

The V gene is TRBV19, the J gene TRBJ2-7, with a tentative D call TRBD2 (6 bases). V lost 9 bases and J 0 bases, leaving 6 bases between the germline ends. Per germline, CDR1 LNHDA and CDR2 SQIVND (reference sequence). The CDR3 runs 11 residues. The CDR3 nucleotides read TGTGCCAGCGGGAGCTCCTACGAGCAGTACTTC. It encodes CASGSSYEQYF.

The genes are TRBV4-1 and TRBJ2-5, with 10 bases that match TRBD2. Trimming removed 1 base from V and 5 bases from J; junction bases left unmatched: 13. This CDR3 spans 18 amino acids. CDR1 MGHRA and CDR2 YSYEKL come from the germline V gene. The CDR3 reads CASSQAPPLAGVEETQYF. As DNA, the CDR3 is TGCGCCAGCAGCCAAGCACCTCCTCTAGCGGGAGTTGAGGAGACCCAGTACTTC.

This chain uses TRBV7-9 with TRBJ1-4; D gene ambiguous. V lost 1 base, J lost 0 bases, and 9 bases lay in between. CDR3 length: 16 residues. Germline V gene lookup returns CDR1 SEHNR and CDR2 FQNEAQ (reference sequence). The DNA of the CDR3 is TGTGCCAGCAGCTTAGGACAATCTGCAACTAATGAAAAACTGTTTTTT. Its translation: CASSLGQSATNEKLFF.

The chain links TRBV28 to TRBJ1-4; D might be TRBD1 (5 bases). With 2 bases removed from V and 0 bases from J, the gap between germline ends came to 10 bases. Germline CDR1 is MDHEN and CDR2 is SYDVKM. The CDR3 sequence is 16 residues long. CDR3 bases: TGTGCCAGCAGTTTAGCCAGGGAGGCAACTAATGAAAAACTGTTTTTT. It specifies CASSLAREATNEKLFF.

The rearrangement uses TRBV4-2 and TRBJ2-2, with TRBD1 matching over 7 bases. From germline, CDR1 is LGHNA and CDR2 YNFKEQ. V lost 2 bases and J lost 3; bases outside the gene matches: 9. CDR3 size: 17 residues. CDR3 protein: CASSQPKQGRDTGELFF. Here the CDR3 DNA reads TGTGCCAGCAGCCAACCTAAACAGGGGAGAGACACCGGGGAGCTGTTTTTT.

This CDR3 is CASSLIPGTEAFF. The CDR3 nucleotides are TGTGCCAGCAGCTTGATCCCCGGGACTGAAGCTTTCTTT. This chain links TRBV5-6 with TRBJ1-1, with no clear D. CDR1 is SGHDT, CDR2 YYEEEE, per germline. This CDR3 contains 13 residues. The ends were cut back, 1 base at V and 5 bases at J, with 9 bases in the middle.

V gene TRBV29-1 combines with J gene TRBJ2-5, with TRBD2 identical over 12 bases. Per germline, CDR1 SQVTM and CDR2 ANQGSEA. The length of the CDR3 is 15 residues. The junction had 5 bases not matched to a gene; V was cut back by 4 bases and J by 2 bases. CDR3 region: CSVGLAGGIQETQYF. In DNA, the CDR3 is TGCAGCGTTGGCCTAGCGGGAGGGATACAAGAGACCCAGTACTTC.

This sequence joins TRBV3-1 (or the pseudogene TRBV3-2) and TRBJ1-1; D gene uncertain. Germline assignment: CDR1 LGHDT and CDR2 YNNKEL (reference sequence). V gave up 8 bases and J gave up 11 bases, with 9 bases separating them. This CDR3 spans 9 amino acids. CDR3 sequence: CASQPRAFF. The CDR3 coding sequence is TGTGCCAGCCAACCGCGGGCTTTCTTT.